The T cell receptor (beta chain) under discussion was sequenced for a study of PD-1 blockade in classical Hodgkin lymphoma. All trial patients relapsed after autologous stem cell transplantation. The data were produced by immunoSEQ multiplex PCR, yet TCRdb's version contains in-frame clones alone and is incomplete. The sample yields about 150,000 clones, 78% seen once. Regarding this clone: Its antigen is not identified.

The CDR3 consists of 17 residues. With 3 bases clipped from V and 2 bases from J, the junction kept 10 bases outside the gene matches. CDR1 LNHDA and CDR2 SQIVND come from the germline V gene (reference sequence). Findings and caveats of the study: Among the patients, those starting nivolumab under 1 year after ASCT were excluded. Partial responders and progressors had significantly lower baseline TCR diversity.

The TCR comes from a human donor with classical Hodgkin lymphoma. J is TRBJ1-5 and V is TRBV19; TRBD1 matches at 7 bases. This specimen was peripheral blood mononuclear cells (PBMCs), taken before the second cycle of nivolumab. The CDR3 DNA reads TGTGCCAGTAGTATTAAACCCGGGACAGCTCGCAATCAGCCCCAGCATTTT. Its protein is CASSIKPGTARNQPQHF. Full variable domain (remainder filled in from reference TRBV19 and TRBJ1-5): DGGITQSPKYLFRKEGQNVTLSCEQNLNHDAMYWYRQDPGQGLRLIYYSQIVNDFQKGDIAEGYSVSREKKESFPLTVTSAQKNPTAFYLCASSIKPGTARNQPQHFGDGTRLSIL.